Listed below are T cell receptor beta chains from one sample, sequenced in a study of CD8+ T cells in alopecia areata. Sequencing was performed with immunoSEQ multiplex PCR; in TCRdb, only in-frame clones are kept and a portion is missing. The sample lists 200,000 or so clones; about 62% were seen once. Sequenced material: CD4+ T cells sorted from blood, taken at week 24, from a patient treated with tofacitinib. Receptor source: a human donor with alopecia areata. The conserved cysteine and the conserved F or W are not part of the CDR3 here.

J	V	CDR3
TRBJ2-7	TRBV28	ASSPPGDAAYEQY
TRBJ1-6	TRBV4-2	ASRGQNNSPLH
TRBJ2-1	TRBV9	ASSPSWDSDNEQF
TRBJ2-2	TRBV30	AWSVRVGGELF
TRBJ2-3	TRBV4-1	ASSPNPTDTQY
TRBJ2-7	TRBV18	ASSPGSGDLYEQY
TRBJ1-6	TRBV7-9	ASSRGMTGLTNSPLH
TRBJ1-1	TRBV29-1	SVVGERLNTEAF
TRBJ2-3	TRBV29-1	SVAGDRAWDTQY
TRBJ1-1	TRBV7-2	ASSAQGETGAF
TRBJ2-7	TRBV2	ASREKVGDYEQY
TRBJ2-7	TRBV30	AWSVPSVQDEQY
TRBJ2-2	TRBV12-5	ASGFNPGRVTTNTGELF
TRBJ1-2	TRBV5-1	ASSLGSGGGGYGYT
TRBJ1-6	TRBV18	ASSRSPYNSPLH
TRBJ2-1	TRBV28	ASSLVRDYNEQF
TRBJ2-1	TRBV20-1	SARTGKEQF
TRBJ2-2	TRBV19	ASWDRGGTGELF
TRBJ1-5	TRBV7-2	ASSLDLRGNQPQH
TRBJ2-1	TRBV11-1	ASSFKSSYNEQF
TRBJ2-3	TRBV4-1	ASSLQTGSTDTQY
TRBJ1-5	TRBV18	ASGTANQPQH
TRBJ2-7	TRBV25-1	ASSGTSGSYEQY
TRBJ2-1	TRBV27	ASSLNRGNEQF
TRBJ2-1	TRBV5-4	ASSPDSLNNEQF
TRBJ2-1	TRBV4-1	ASSHGLVSRVGSYNEQF
TRBJ1-2	TRBV29-1	SVVTGATGYT
TRBJ2-1	TRBV15	ATSRVRGLHEQF
TRBJ2-3	TRBV25-1	ASSEATSGTDTQY
TRBJ1-2	TRBV25-1	ASSARDRGHYGYT
TRBJ2-7	TRBV7-9	ASSLVGTVGGEQY
TRBJ2-1	TRBV27	ASSHQGHEQF
TRBJ1-4	TRBV30	AYTATNEKLF
TRBJ1-2	TRBV18	ASSGTGEDGYT
TRBJ1-6	TRBV27	ASSSTDFYFNSPLH
TRBJ2-7	TRBV5-5	ASSLDGGRTSGYEQY
TRBJ2-5	TRBV20-1	SARDLETQY
TRBJ2-1	TRBV2	ATILASSPRAQQF
TRBJ2-3	TRBV18	ASSPGRVDTQY
TRBJ2-3	TRBV5-1	ASSLDHRTDTQY
TRBJ2-6	TRBV6-5	ASSFTLSGANVLT
TRBJ2-7	TRBV5-1	ASSSGQGFEQY
TRBJ2-3	TRBV28	ASSPPDRVFTDTQY
TRBJ2-2	TRBV6-1	ASSPRNTGELF
TRBJ2-1	TRBV30	AWGQGNNEQF